The clone carrying this T cell receptor (beta chain) was recorded a few times. The study drew participants aged about 18 to 90 years from some 25 US areas. Libraries were prepared by immunoSEQ multiplex PCR; TCRdb keeps only in-frame clonotypes and omits some of them. The table lists 250,000 to 400,000 clones, about nine tenths of them singletons. The sample comes from a study of blood T cell repertoires in COVID-19. This receptor was obtained from a man aged 55 to 70 who had recovered from COVID-19. The sequencing sample was made of PBMCs or T cells enriched from blood (not recorded which).

CDR3 region: CASSVGTGPTDTQYF. The CDR3 DNA reads TGTGCCAGCAGCGTAGGGACAGGGCCCACAGATACGCAGTATTTT. The chain carries TRBV9 and TRBJ2-3; TRBD1 agrees at 8 bases. Germline V CDR1 and CDR2: SGDLS, YYNGEE. J gave up 2 bases and V 0 bases, and 2 bases lay outside the gene matches. The CDR3 has 15 amino acids.